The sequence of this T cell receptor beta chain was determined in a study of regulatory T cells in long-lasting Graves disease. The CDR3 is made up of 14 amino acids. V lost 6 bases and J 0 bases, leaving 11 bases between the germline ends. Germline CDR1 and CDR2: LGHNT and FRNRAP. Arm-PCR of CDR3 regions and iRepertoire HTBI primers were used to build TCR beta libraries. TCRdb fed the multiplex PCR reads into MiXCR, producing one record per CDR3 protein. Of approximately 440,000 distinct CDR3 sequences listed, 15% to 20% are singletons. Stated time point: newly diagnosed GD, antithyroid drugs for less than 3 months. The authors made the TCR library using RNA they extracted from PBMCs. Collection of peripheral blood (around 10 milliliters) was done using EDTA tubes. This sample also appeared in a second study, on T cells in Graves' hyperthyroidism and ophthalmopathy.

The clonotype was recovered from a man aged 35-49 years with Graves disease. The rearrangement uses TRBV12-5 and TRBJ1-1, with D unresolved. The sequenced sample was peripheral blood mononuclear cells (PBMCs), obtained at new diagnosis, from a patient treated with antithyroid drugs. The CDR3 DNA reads TGTGCTAGTGGACCTAATCTTATGAACACTGAAGCTTTCTTT. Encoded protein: CASGPNLMNTEAFF.